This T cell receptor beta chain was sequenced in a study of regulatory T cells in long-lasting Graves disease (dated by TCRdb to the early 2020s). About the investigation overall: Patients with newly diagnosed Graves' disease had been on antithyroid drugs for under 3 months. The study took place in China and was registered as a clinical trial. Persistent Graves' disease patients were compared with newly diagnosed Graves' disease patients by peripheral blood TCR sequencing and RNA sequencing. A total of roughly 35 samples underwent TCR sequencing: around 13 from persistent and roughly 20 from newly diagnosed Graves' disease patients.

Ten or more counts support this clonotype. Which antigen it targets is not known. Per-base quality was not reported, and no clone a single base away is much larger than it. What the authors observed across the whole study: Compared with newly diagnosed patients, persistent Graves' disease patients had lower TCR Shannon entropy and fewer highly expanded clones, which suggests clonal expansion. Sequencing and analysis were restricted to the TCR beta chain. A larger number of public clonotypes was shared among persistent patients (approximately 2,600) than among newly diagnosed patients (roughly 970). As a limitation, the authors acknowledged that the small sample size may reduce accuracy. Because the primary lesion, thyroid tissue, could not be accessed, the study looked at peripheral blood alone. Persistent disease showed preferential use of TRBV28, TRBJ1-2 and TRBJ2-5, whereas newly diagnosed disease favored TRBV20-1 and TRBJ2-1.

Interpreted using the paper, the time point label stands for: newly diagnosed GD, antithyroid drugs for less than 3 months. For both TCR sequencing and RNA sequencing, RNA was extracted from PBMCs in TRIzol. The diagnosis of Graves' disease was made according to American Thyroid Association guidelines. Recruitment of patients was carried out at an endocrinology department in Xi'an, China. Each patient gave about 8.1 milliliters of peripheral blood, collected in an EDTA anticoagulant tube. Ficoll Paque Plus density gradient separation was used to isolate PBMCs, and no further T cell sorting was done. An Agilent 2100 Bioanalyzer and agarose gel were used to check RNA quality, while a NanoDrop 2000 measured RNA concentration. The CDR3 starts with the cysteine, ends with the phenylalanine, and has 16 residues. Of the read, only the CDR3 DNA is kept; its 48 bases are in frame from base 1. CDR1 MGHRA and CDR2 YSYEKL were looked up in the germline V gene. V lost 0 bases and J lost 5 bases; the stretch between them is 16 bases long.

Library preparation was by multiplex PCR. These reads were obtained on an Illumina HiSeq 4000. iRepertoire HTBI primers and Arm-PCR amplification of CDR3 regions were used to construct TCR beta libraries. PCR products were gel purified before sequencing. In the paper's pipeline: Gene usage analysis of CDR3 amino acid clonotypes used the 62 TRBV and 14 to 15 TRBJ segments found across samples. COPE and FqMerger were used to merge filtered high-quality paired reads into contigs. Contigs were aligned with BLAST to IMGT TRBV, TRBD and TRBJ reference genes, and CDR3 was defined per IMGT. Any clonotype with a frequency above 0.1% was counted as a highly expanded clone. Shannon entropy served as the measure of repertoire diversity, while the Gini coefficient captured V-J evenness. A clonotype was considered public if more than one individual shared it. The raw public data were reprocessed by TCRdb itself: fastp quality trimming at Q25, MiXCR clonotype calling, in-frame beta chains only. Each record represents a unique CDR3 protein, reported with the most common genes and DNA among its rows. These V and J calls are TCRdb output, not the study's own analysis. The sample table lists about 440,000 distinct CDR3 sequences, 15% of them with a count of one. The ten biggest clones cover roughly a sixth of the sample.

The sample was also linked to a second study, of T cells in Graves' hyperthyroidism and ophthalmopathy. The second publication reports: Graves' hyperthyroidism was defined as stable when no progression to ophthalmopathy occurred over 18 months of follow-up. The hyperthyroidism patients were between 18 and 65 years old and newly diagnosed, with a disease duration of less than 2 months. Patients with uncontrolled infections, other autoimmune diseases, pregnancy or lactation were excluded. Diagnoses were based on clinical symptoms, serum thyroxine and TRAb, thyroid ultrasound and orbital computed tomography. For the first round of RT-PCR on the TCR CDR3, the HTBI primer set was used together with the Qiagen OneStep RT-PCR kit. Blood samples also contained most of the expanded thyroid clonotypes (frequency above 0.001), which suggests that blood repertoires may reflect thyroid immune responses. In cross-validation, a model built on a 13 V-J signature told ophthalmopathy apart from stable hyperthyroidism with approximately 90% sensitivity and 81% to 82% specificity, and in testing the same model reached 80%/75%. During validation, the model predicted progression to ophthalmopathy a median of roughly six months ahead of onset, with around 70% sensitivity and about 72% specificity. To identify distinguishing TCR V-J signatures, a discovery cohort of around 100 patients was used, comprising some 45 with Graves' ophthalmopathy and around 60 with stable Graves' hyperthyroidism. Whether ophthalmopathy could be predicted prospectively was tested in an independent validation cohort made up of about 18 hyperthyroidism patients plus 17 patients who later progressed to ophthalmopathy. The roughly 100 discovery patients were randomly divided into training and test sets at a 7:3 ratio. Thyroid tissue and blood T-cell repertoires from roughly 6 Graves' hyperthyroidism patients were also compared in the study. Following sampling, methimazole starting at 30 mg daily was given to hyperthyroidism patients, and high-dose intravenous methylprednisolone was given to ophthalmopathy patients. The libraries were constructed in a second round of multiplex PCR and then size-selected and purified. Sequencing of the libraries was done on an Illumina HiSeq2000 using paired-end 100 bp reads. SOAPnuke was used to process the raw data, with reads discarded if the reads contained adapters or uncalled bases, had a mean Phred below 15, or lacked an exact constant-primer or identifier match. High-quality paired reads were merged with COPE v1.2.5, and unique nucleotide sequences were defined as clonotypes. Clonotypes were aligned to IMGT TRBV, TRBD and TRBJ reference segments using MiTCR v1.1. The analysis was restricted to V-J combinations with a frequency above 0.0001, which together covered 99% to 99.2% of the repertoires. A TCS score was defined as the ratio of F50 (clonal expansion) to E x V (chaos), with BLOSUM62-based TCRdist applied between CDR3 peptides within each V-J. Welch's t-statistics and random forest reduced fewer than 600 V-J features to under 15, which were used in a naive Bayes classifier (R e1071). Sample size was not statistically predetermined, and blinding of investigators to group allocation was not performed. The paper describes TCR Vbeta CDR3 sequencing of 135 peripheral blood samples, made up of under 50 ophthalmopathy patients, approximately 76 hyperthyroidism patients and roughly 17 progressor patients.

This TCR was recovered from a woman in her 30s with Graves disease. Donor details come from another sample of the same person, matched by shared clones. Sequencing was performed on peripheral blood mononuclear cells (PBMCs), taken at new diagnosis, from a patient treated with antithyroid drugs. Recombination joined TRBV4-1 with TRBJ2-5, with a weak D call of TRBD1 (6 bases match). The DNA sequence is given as TGCGCCAGCAGCCAAGATTGGGCAGGGGCCTCGGAGACCCAGTACTTC. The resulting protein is CASSQDWAGASETQYF.